Sequencing of this T cell receptor (beta chain) was carried out in a study of vaccination effects on CD4 cells after COVID-19. Comments on this clone: The antigen is unknown.

ViraFEST assay sequencing came after antigen-specific CD4+ T cells were expanded with viral peptide pools. At the end of approximately 10 days of culture, CD4+ T cells were isolated. Prior SARS-CoV-2 infection was absent in the vaccine recipients, as shown by negative nucleocapsid antibodies. Assay used: immunoSEQ multiplex PCR; TCRdb lists only in-frame clones, some missing. The sample gives about 23,000 clones, 65% to 70% of which show up once; approximately 10% is in the top ten. The CDR3 is 17 residues long. Per the germline V gene, CDR1 is MGHRA and CDR2 is YSYEKL. V gave up 0 bases and J gave up 2 bases; unmatched junction bases: 7.

The chain has TRBV4-1 and TRBJ2-3, with 8 bases identical to TRBD2. The sequenced sample was CD4+ T cells from PBMCs cultured with HCoV-NL63 spike peptides, obtained before COVID-19 vaccination. The sequence was collected from a human donor who received a COVID-19 vaccine. The CDR3 region is CASSQDPAGGPTDTQYF. In nucleotides, the CDR3 is TGCGCCAGCAGCCAAGACCCGGCGGGAGGTCCCACAGATACGCAGTATTTT.